One sample yielded the 30 T cell receptor beta chains listed below, sequenced in a study of cytomegalovirus exposure and HLA in healthy donors. The PCR made use of 60 Vbeta and 13 Jbeta primers. Data came from immunoSEQ multiplex PCR; TCRdb stores just in-frame clones and leaves some out. This table has roughly 120,000 clones, roughly 82% appearing once. The sample taken for sequencing was PBMCs. These receptor sequences come from a woman younger than 30 in good health and CMV-seropositive.

The CDR3 sequence: CASSLEGGISNEQFF. The CDR3, as DNA: TGTGCCAGCAGCTTAGAGGGGGGGATCTCCAATGAGCAGTTCTTC. The V and J genes are TRBV11-2 and TRBJ2-1; the match to TRBD2 covers 7 bases. The V gene end was trimmed by 0 bases and the J gene end by 6 bases; junction bases not matched to a gene: 5. This CDR3 is 15 amino acids long. Germline V CDR1 and CDR2: SGHAT, FQNNGV.

Comment on this clone: The sample contains more than one DNA sequence encoding this CDR3. This chain links TRBV4-1 with TRBJ2-5; D unresolved. The V gene's germline CDR1 is MGHRA and CDR2 YSYEKL. Between the trimmed V and J ends, which lost 0 bases and 0 bases, there was a span of 8 bases. This CDR3 contains 15 residues. CDR3: CASSQEGRNQETQYF. The CDR3 nucleotides read TGCGCCAGCAGCCAAGAGGGCAGGAACCAAGAGACCCAGTACTTC.

This chain links TRBV25-1 with TRBJ2-7; 10 bases map to TRBD1. Germline V gene data show CDR1 as MGHDK and CDR2 as SYGVNS. The V and J ends lost 3 bases and 2 bases, in that order; junction bases with no gene match: 4. This CDR3 region has 15 residues. The CDR3 protein is CASSDTGTGAYEQYF. The CDR3 DNA sequence: TGTGCCAGCAGTGACACCGGGACAGGGGCCTACGAGCAGTACTTC.

The rearrangement links TRBV5-6 to TRBJ2-2, with TRBD1 as a possible D gene (5 bases). Deletions cut 0 bases from V and 0 bases from J, with 12 bases between. The V gene's germline CDR1 is SGHDT and CDR2 YYEEEE. The CDR3 is 17 amino acids. CDR3 region: CASSLEFDSTNTGELFF. For the CDR3, the DNA is TGTGCCAGCAGCTTGGAATTCGACAGCACGAACACCGGGGAGCTGTTTTTT.

J is TRBJ2-2 and V is TRBV2; 8 bases map to TRBD1. The CDR3 sequence is 16 residues long. With 3 bases clipped from V and 3 bases from J, the junction kept 6 bases outside the gene matches. Germline V gene lookup returns CDR1 SNHLY and CDR2 FYNNEI. CDR3 DNA sequence: TGTGCCAGCAGTGACTTGGGACAGGTGTACACCGGGGAGCTGTTTTTT. Amino acids: CASSDLGQVYTGELFF.

V and J are TRBV19 and TRBJ1-5; 7 positions agree with TRBD1. Germline V gene sequence: CDR1 LNHDA, CDR2 SQIVND (reference sequence). This CDR3 is built from 12 residues. V trimming: 5 bases; J trimming: 5 bases; junction bases outside the gene matches: 0. The CDR3 loop reads CASSDRDQPQHF. CDR3 bases: TGTGCCAGTAGTGACAGGGATCAGCCCCAGCATTTT.

The chain recombines TRBV7-9 with TRBJ1-5; D may be TRBD1 (5 bases). Germline V CDR1 and CDR2: SEHNR, FQNEAQ (reference sequence). V was trimmed by 1 base and J by 6 bases, leaving 19 bases between them. The CDR3 is 17 residues long. The CDR3 loop is CASSLDWGGSLSQPQHF. As DNA, the CDR3 is TGTGCCAGCAGCTTAGACTGGGGGGGGTCCCTTTCTCAGCCCCAGCATTTT.

This clone was counted a single time. The chain carries TRBV4-1 and TRBJ2-5; tentative D call: TRBD2 (6 bases). V shed 1 base and J shed 0 bases, with 15 bases lying between them. CDR3 size: 17 residues. Per germline, CDR1 MGHRA and CDR2 YSYEKL. CDR3 nucleotide sequence: TGCGCCAGCAGCCAAGGGGATAGCGGTTGGTACCAAGAGACCCAGTACTTC. Protein product: CASSQGDSGWYQETQYF.

The chain recombines TRBV13 with TRBJ1-5; no clear D. The CDR3 spans 13 residues. The V end lost 0 bases, the J end lost 7 bases, and 7 bases lay between the germline ends. Germline V gene sequence: CDR1 PRHDT, CDR2 FYEKMQ (reference sequence). The CDR3 coding sequence is TGTGCCAGCAGCTTAGGGGGCCCGCAGCCCCAGCATTTT. Amino acids: CASSLGGPQPQHF. The whole variable domain, remainder taken from reference TRBV13 and TRBJ1-5, is AAGVIQSPRHLIKEKRETATLKCYPIPRHDTVYWYQQGPGQDPQFLISFYEKMQSDKGSIPDRFSAQQFSDYHSELNMSSLELGDSALYFCASSLGGPQPQHFGDGTRLSIL.

The chain links TRBV5-5 to TRBJ1-4; D is perhaps TRBD1 (5 bases). CDR1 is SGHKS, CDR2 YYEKEE, per germline (reference sequence). The V and J ends lost 10 bases and 7 bases respectively, with 14 bases between them. The CDR3 sequence is 12 residues long. CDR3 in amino acids: CARTPGGEKLFF. DNA of the CDR3: TGTGCCCGCACCCCGGGGGGTGAAAAACTGTTTTTT.

The CDR3 loop is CAISEPGGARGNTIYF. CDR3 nucleotide sequence: TGTGCCATCAGTGAGCCGGGGGGGGCCAGAGGAAACACCATATATTTT. The J gene is TRBJ1-3, the V gene TRBV10-3; perhaps TRBD1 as D (6 bases). Germline loops: CDR1 ENHRY, CDR2 SYGVKD. This CDR3 comprises 16 residues. The V and J ends lost 2 bases and 4 bases respectively, with 15 bases between them.

The chain combines TRBV5-4 with TRBJ2-3, with 13 bases aligning to TRBD2. V dropped 7 bases and J dropped 2; count of bases not matched to a gene: 4. The CDR3 sequence is 15 residues long. CDR1 and CDR2 from the germline V gene are SGHNT and YYREEE (reference sequence). The CDR3 reads CASRLAGGHTDTQYF. The CDR3 bases are TGTGCCAGCCGACTAGCGGGGGGACACACAGATACGCAGTATTTT.

The rearrangement joins TRBV19 to TRBJ2-3; 8 bases are a match to TRBD2. Looked up from germline, CDR1 is LNHDA and CDR2 is SQIVND (reference sequence). The ends lost 5 bases at V and 2 bases at J; junction bases unmatched: 6. The CDR3 runs to 15 residues. The CDR3 DNA sequence: TGTGCCAGTAGTGGTGCGGGGGGAAACACAGATACGCAGTATTTT. This encodes CASSGAGGNTDTQYF.

This rearrangement joins TRBV5-1 to TRBJ2-5; 12 bases agree with TRBD1. In germline, CDR1 is SGHRS, CDR2 YFSETQ. The CDR3 spans 15 residues. Unmatched junction bases numbered 6, after V lost 4 bases and J lost 5 bases. The CDR3 bases are TGCGCCAGCAGCGCCGGGACAGGGGGCGCCGAGACCCAGTACTTC. Protein sequence: CASSAGTGGAETQYF.

The V gene is TRBV5-6, the J gene TRBJ2-5; 12 bases are shared with TRBD2. The V gene's germline CDR1 is SGHDT and CDR2 YYEEEE. V trimming: 3 bases; J trimming: 4 bases; junction bases outside the gene matches: 4. There are 15 residues in the CDR3. As DNA, the CDR3 is TGTGCCAGCAGCTCTCTGACTAGCGGGGGAGAGACCCAGTACTTC. This codes for CASSSLTSGGETQYF.

In its sample, this clone was seen once. The chain recombines TRBV9 with TRBJ2-7, with D perhaps TRBD1 (6 bases). V gave up 0 bases and J gave up 7 bases, with 17 bases separating them. Per germline, CDR1 SGDLS and CDR2 YYNGEE. The CDR3 covers 15 residues. The CDR3 coding sequence is TGTGCCAGCAGCGTAGGGGACAAGGAGAACAGAGAGCAGTACTTC. Translated: CASSVGDKENREQYF.

The chain links TRBV21-1 to TRBJ2-7; TRBD1, the D gene given by the table, was not confirmed from the DNA. TRBV21-1 is reported as a pseudogene. The CDR3 covers 15 residues. CDR3 residues: CASPVLQGAAYEQYF. The CDR3, as DNA: TGTGCCAGCCCCGTGCTACAGGGGGCGGCCTACGAGCAGTACTTC.

The chain links TRBV5-1 to TRBJ2-5; D might be TRBD1 (5 bases). The CDR3 spans 16 residues. The V end lost 6 bases, the J end lost 5 bases, and 23 bases lay between the germline ends. Germline values: CDR1 SGHRS, CDR2 YFSETQ. In DNA form, the CDR3 reads TGCGCCAGCACTCCATCCCGGATAGGGGCTGGGGAGACCCAGTACTTC. It specifies CASTPSRIGAGETQYF.

The CDR3 nucleotides read TGCGCCAGCAGCGGTGCCGGGACTAGCGGAACCGGGGAGCTGTTTTTT. Its protein product is CASSGAGTSGTGELFF. V usage is TRBV5-1 and J usage is TRBJ2-2; 11 positions agree with TRBD2. Germline V lookup: CDR1 SGHRS, CDR2 YFSETQ. The CDR3 contains 16 residues. J lost 5 bases, V lost 4 bases, and 7 bases had no gene match.

This clone was recorded once. J is TRBJ2-7 and V is TRBV27; tentatively, D is TRBD1 (6 bases). The CDR3 loop spans 14 amino acids. The ends were cut back, 7 bases at V and 5 bases at J, with 18 bases in the middle. Germline loops: CDR1 MNHEY, CDR2 SMNVEV (reference sequence). The CDR3 DNA reads as TGTGCCAGCACCCCCTCATTCAGGGGCCACGAGCAGTACTTC. Amino acids: CASTPSFRGHEQYF.

CDR3 nucleotides: TGTGCCAGCAGCCCCAGGGGTGCGTTGGAGCAGTACTTC. It encodes CASSPRGALEQYF. The chain recombines TRBV7-6 with TRBJ2-7; D is possibly TRBD1 (6 bases). The CDR3 has 13 amino acids. Germline CDR1 and CDR2: SGHVS and FNYEAQ. The V gene lost 5 bases and the J gene lost 7 bases, with 15 bases spanning the gap. The full variable domain, with the rest looked up from reference TRBV7-6 and TRBJ2-7, is GAGVSQSPRYKVTKRGQDVALRCDPISGHVSLYWYRQALGQGPEFLTYFNYEAQQDKSGLPNDRFSAERPEGSISTLTIQRTEQRDSAMYRCASSPRGALEQYFGPGTRLTVT.

J is TRBJ2-7 and V is TRBV4-1; TRBD2 matches at 7 bases. The CDR3 runs 14 residues. Germline loops: CDR1 MGHRA, CDR2 YSYEKL. The V gene end was trimmed by 0 bases and the J gene end by 3 bases; junction bases not matched to a gene: 2. This CDR3 reads CASSQEGLSYEQYF. In DNA, the CDR3 is TGCGCCAGCAGCCAAGAGGGACTAAGCTACGAGCAGTACTTC.

On this clone itself: An end of the junction does not agree with germline; a read error may underlie this. Other DNA variants within this sample encode the same CDR3. The chain combines TRBV28 with TRBJ2-1, with 11 positions matching TRBD1. Per germline, CDR1 MDHEN and CDR2 SYDVKM. The CDR3 runs to 15 residues. CDR3 coding DNA: TGCGCCAGCAGACAGGGACAGGGGGTAGGGAATGAGCAGTTCTTC. This translates into CASRQGQGVGNEQFF.

DNA for the CDR3: TGTGCCAGCAGCTTAAGCGGACTAACGGGGGAGCTGTTTTTT. Translating gives CASSLSGLTGELFF. The chain combines TRBV5-4 with TRBJ2-2; tentative D call: TRBD2 (6 bases). The CDR3 runs 14 residues. The V gene lost 2 bases and the J gene lost 8 bases, with 13 bases spanning the gap. Per germline, CDR1 SGHNT and CDR2 YYREEE (reference sequence).

This chain joins TRBV11-2 and TRBJ2-2; tentative D call: TRBD2 (6 bases). Germline values: CDR1 SGHAT, CDR2 FQNNGV. Between the trimmed V and J ends, which lost 5 bases and 4 bases, there was a span of 20 bases. The CDR3 length is 17 residues. Here the CDR3 reads CASSPGSLGGSTGELFF. DNA for the CDR3: TGTGCCAGCAGCCCCGGAAGTTTGGGGGGAAGCACCGGGGAGCTGTTTTTT.

V is TRBV7-9 and J is TRBJ2-1, with TRBD2 matching over 10 bases. Germline V gene data show CDR1 as SEHNR and CDR2 as FQNEAQ (reference sequence). V lost 5 bases, J lost 5 bases, and 3 bases stayed unmatched. The CDR3 covers 14 residues. CDR3 region: CASSPGTSDNEQFF. DNA of the CDR3: TGTGCCAGCAGCCCCGGGACTAGCGACAATGAGCAGTTCTTC.

The rearrangement uses TRBV11-2 and TRBJ2-2; D not certain. V shed 1 base and J shed 5 bases, with 8 bases lying between them. CDR1 SGHAT and CDR2 FQNNGV come from the germline V gene. The CDR3 loop spans 14 amino acids. CDR3 bases: TGTGCCAGCAGCTTAGGGCGGTATACCGGGGAGCTGTTTTTT. Translated: CASSLGRYTGELFF.

To note about this clone: One junction end disagrees with the germline gene, perhaps due to a read error. The rearrangement joins TRBV7-9 to TRBJ2-7; D perhaps matches TRBD1 (7 bases). The CDR3 runs to 13 residues. CDR1 is SEHNR and CDR2 is FQNEAQ in the germline V gene (reference sequence). CDR3 region: CSSSQGGRYEQYF. CDR3 in DNA: TGTTCCAGCAGCCAGGGGGGTAGGTACGAGCAGTACTTC.

The chain has TRBV5-1 and TRBJ2-2; possible D gene TRBD2, 6 bases. CDR3 length: 13 residues. The germline V gene encodes CDR1 SGHRS and CDR2 YFSETQ. Trimming took off 2 bases at V and 8 bases at J, with 10 bases between the two ends. CDR3 sequence reads: CASSFSGEGELFF. DNA of the CDR3: TGCGCCAGCAGCTTCTCGGGGGAAGGGGAGCTGTTTTTT.

Here the CDR3 reads CASSSGSSYNSPLHF. For the CDR3, the DNA is TGTGCCAGCAGCTCGGGGAGCTCCTATAATTCACCCCTCCACTTT. The chain combines TRBV6-5 with TRBJ1-6, with no clear D. The V gene lost 6 bases and the J gene lost 0 bases, with 9 bases spanning the gap. Germline V gene lookup returns CDR1 MNHEY and CDR2 SVGAGI. This CDR3 spans 15 amino acids.